This T cell receptor beta chain derives from a study of cytomegalovirus exposure and HLA in healthy donors. General study findings and limits: Three chains linked to CMV were shown in vitro to be specific for CMV antigens. As a later analysis revealed, most CMV-associated TCR beta chains appeared HLA-restricted. Altogether, 170 or so TCR beta chains were recorded as cytomegalovirus-associated.

Concerning this clone: Its antigen is still unknown.

Regarding donors, all were healthy bone marrow donors. PCR was performed using 60 Vbeta and 13 Jbeta primers. The protocol was immunoSEQ multiplex PCR, while the TCRdb copy is restricted to in-frame clones and leaves out a portion. This sample's table has fewer than 40,000 clones. Trimming at V came to 1 base and at J to 3 bases, leaving 2 bases not matched to a gene. Germline V lookup: CDR1 SEHNR, CDR2 FQNEAQ (reference sequence). The CDR3 loop spans 14 amino acids. The TCR sequence derives from a woman aged 40 to 50 in good health and CMV-seropositive. The chain recombines TRBV7-9 with TRBJ2-7; 8 bases map to TRBD1. Sequencing was carried out using PBMCs. In DNA form, the CDR3 reads TGTGCCAGCAGCTTAGGGACAGGGAACTACGAGCAGTACTTC. It encodes CASSLGTGNYEQYF.